The 14 T cell receptor beta chains in this list originate from one sample, sequenced in a study of CD8 T cells in Susac syndrome. An input of about 0.45 to 1 ug of RNA was subjected to reverse transcription using random hexamers. A single record per CDR3 protein comes from TCRdb applying MiXCR to the immunoSEQ multiplex PCR reads. Seen here are 400,000 to 550,000 distinct CDR3 sequences, about 85% observed once, and the top ten hold more than 0.09%. Sequenced input: CD8+ T cells from PBMCs. Receptor source: a human donor with multiple sclerosis.

V is TRBV13 and J is TRBJ2-7, with 7 bases aligning to TRBD1. Germline assignment: CDR1 PRHDT and CDR2 FYEKMQ (reference sequence). With V trimmed by 4 bases and J by 2 bases, 5 bases remained unmatched. The CDR3 length is 14 residues. CDR3 amino acids: CASSSRDSAYEQYF. CDR3 sequence (DNA): TGTGCCAGCAGCTCCCGGGACAGCGCCTACGAGCAGTACTTC. The full variable domain, with the rest looked up from reference TRBV13 and TRBJ2-7, is AAGVIQSPRHLIKEKRETATLKCYPIPRHDTVYWYQQGPGQDPQFLISFYEKMQSDKGSIPDRFSAQQFSDYHSELNMSSLELGDSALYFCASSSRDSAYEQYFGPGTRLTVT.

V usage is TRBV7-9 and J usage is TRBJ2-1; TRBD1 aligns across 7 bases. After removal of 4 bases from V and 6 bases from J, the junction contained 9 bases not matched to a gene. The CDR3 has 15 residues. Germline CDR1 is SEHNR and CDR2 is FQNEAQ (reference sequence). CDR3 in amino acids: CASSSTGSLSNEQFF. CDR3 in DNA: TGTGCCAGCAGCTCGACAGGGTCGCTTTCCAATGAGCAGTTCTTC.

The gene calls are TRBV3-1 and TRBJ1-4; D remains unclear. Trimming left V 1 base short and J 11 bases short, with 17 bases between. The germline CDR1 and CDR2 sequences are LGHDT and YNNKEL (reference sequence). The CDR3 consists of 15 residues. CDR3 protein: CASSQVVDLRGKLFF. The CDR3 bases are TGTGCCAGCAGCCAAGTCGTGGACCTGAGAGGGAAACTGTTTTTT. The complete variable domain, with remaining parts taken from reference TRBV3-1 and TRBJ1-4, reads DTAVSQTPKYLVTQMGNDKSIKCEQNLGHDTMYWYKQDSKKFLKIMFSYNNKELIINETVPNRFSPKSPDKAHLNLHINSLELGDSAVYFCASSQVVDLRGKLFFGSGTQLSVL.

The chain uses TRBV15 and TRBJ2-7; 8 nucleotides agree with TRBD1. J was trimmed by 0 bases and V by 10 bases; bases with no gene match: 5. CDR1 and CDR2 (germline): LNHNV, YYDKDF (reference sequence). The CDR3 is 13 residues long. The CDR3 loop reads CAIAGQDSYEQYF. The CDR3 DNA is TGTGCCATCGCGGGACAGGACTCCTACGAGCAGTACTTC.

CDR3 DNA: TGCGCCAGCAGCCCCAACTGCAGGCGGCTAGCGGGTGGGAATGAGCAGTTCTTC. Encoded protein: CASSPNCRRLAGGNEQFF. This sequence joins TRBV23-1 and TRBJ2-1; the match to TRBD2 covers 8 bases. TRBV23-1 is an ORF, and what it does is uncertain. V lost 6 bases and J lost 7; bases outside the gene matches: 20. This CDR3 has 18 residues.

The chain links TRBV6-2 or TRBV6-3 to TRBJ2-2; D is possibly TRBD1 or TRBD2 (6 bases each). Germline loops: CDR1 MNHEY, CDR2 SVGEGT. Trimming stripped 0 bases from V and 3 bases from J, with 11 bases between. This CDR3 has 16 amino acids. CDR3 coding DNA: TGTGCCAGCAGTTACTCGAGGGGGGCTTACACCGGGGAGCTGTTTTTT. Residues: CASSYSRGAYTGELFF.

This clonotype has more than one count but fewer than ten. This chain links TRBV4-1 with TRBJ1-5, with D unclear. This CDR3 has 13 residues. V was clipped by 4 bases and J by 5 bases, with 9 bases between them. Germline-derived CDR1 and CDR2 are MGHRA and YSYEKL. The chain's CDR3 is CASSLLEDQPQHF. For the CDR3, the DNA is TGCGCCAGCAGCCTCCTCGAGGATCAGCCCCAGCATTTT.

The rearrangement joins TRBV3-1 to TRBJ1-2; the D gene is possibly TRBD1 (5 bases). This CDR3 is 15 amino acids long. V was trimmed by 0 bases and J by 5 bases, leaving 13 bases between them. The germline V gene has CDR1 LGHDT and CDR2 YNNKEL (reference sequence). The chain's CDR3 is CASSQEGAGWYGYTF. CDR3 DNA sequence: TGTGCCAGCAGCCAAGAAGGCGCAGGGTGGTATGGCTACACCTTC. The whole variable domain, remainder taken from reference TRBV3-1 and TRBJ1-2, is DTAVSQTPKYLVTQMGNDKSIKCEQNLGHDTMYWYKQDSKKFLKIMFSYNNKELIINETVPNRFSPKSPDKAHLNLHINSLELGDSAVYFCASSQEGAGWYGYTFGSGTRLTVV.

V and J are TRBV10-2 and TRBJ1-4; TRBD1 matches 7 bases. This CDR3 is built from 15 residues. CDR1 is WSHSY and CDR2 is SAAADI in the germline V gene. V lost 2 bases to trimming and J lost 6 bases; unmatched junction nucleotides: 6. Here the CDR3 DNA reads TGCGCCAGCAGTGAGCCGGACAGGTGGGATGAAAAACTGTTTTTT. Translated, it gives CASSEPDRWDEKLFF.

The chain combines TRBV4-1 with TRBJ1-2; 7 nucleotides line up with TRBD1. CDR1 and CDR2 from the germline V gene are MGHRA and YSYEKL. V trimming: 2 bases; J trimming: 0 bases; junction bases outside the gene matches: 3. This CDR3 contains 15 residues. The CDR3 region is CASSQYQGANYGYTF. CDR3 in DNA: TGCGCCAGCAGCCAATATCAGGGGGCTAACTATGGCTACACCTTC.

The chain links TRBV4-1 to TRBJ2-3, with D perhaps TRBD2 (6 bases). V was pared by 5 bases and J by 6 bases, with 18 bases between. The CDR3 totals 15 residues. CDR1 is MGHRA and CDR2 is YSYEKL in the germline V gene. CDR3 coding DNA: TGCGCCAGCAGCGCACCCGTGGACTACGCGGATACGCAGTATTTT. This translates into CASSAPVDYADTQYF.

This clonotype has a single count. This sequence joins TRBV4-1 and TRBJ2-7; TRBD2 matches at 13 bases. The germline CDR1 and CDR2 sequences are MGHRA and YSYEKL. This CDR3 region has 16 residues. V dropped 4 bases and J dropped 4; count of bases not matched to a gene: 7. The CDR3 DNA is TGCGCCAGCAGCCCCTGGACTAGCGGGGGTATTTACGAGCAGTACTTC. This codes for CASSPWTSGGIYEQYF.

CDR3 sequence: CASSYSLHSTDTQYF. The CDR3 DNA is TGTGCCAGCAGTTACTCGCTCCATAGCACAGATACGCAGTATTTT. The chain combines TRBV6-5 with TRBJ2-3; D is unresolved. The length of the CDR3 is 15 residues. V shed 0 bases and J shed 0 bases, with 7 bases lying between them. The germline V gene encodes CDR1 MNHEY and CDR2 SVGAGI.

A single count supports this clonotype. The chain is built from TRBV6-5 and TRBJ2-1, with unresolved D. The CDR3 is made up of 17 amino acids. From germline, CDR1 is MNHEY and CDR2 SVGAGI. V was cut by 2 bases and J by 0 bases, with 14 bases left in between. The CDR3, as DNA: TGTGCCAGCAGTTACCCCGTTCGGGTGAGCTCCTACAATGAGCAGTTCTTC. Its protein product is CASSYPVRVSSYNEQFF.